The clone carrying this T cell receptor beta chain was counted once. Profiled with immunoSEQ multiplex PCR; TCRdb holds only in-frame clones, not every one. The profile covers approximately 290,000 clones, with 90% appearing a single time and 4% to 5.5% taken by the ten largest. This specimen belongs to a study of blood T cell repertoires in COVID-19. Individuals aged roughly 18 to 90 years were recruited from approximately 22 US areas. This CDR3 is built from 16 residues. Germline assignment: CDR1 SGHRS and CDR2 YFSETQ. V lost 0 bases, J lost 5 bases, and 5 bases stayed unmatched. The receptor was isolated from a woman between 18 and 29 years old with acute COVID-19. The sequenced sample was PBMCs or T cells enriched from blood (not recorded which). This sequence joins TRBV5-1 and TRBJ1-6; 7 bases align to TRBD1. This CDR3 is CASSLVGTDNNSPLHF. CDR3 in DNA: TGCGCCAGCAGCTTGGTCGGGACAGATAATAATTCACCCCTCCACTTT.